Listed here are 9 T cell receptor beta chains from one sample, sequenced in a study of identical twins. Using its own MiXCR run on the 5' RACE reads, TCRdb lists one record per CDR3 protein. The sample includes around 960,000 distinct CDR3 sequences, 12% of them seen just once. The same specimen was also included in a second study, on yellow fever vaccine responses in identical twins.

The sequenced material came from PBMCs. These receptors originate from a woman under 30 in good health.

The chain employs TRBV19 and TRBJ2-7, with 8 bases aligning to TRBD1. With 8 bases clipped from V and 5 bases from J, the junction kept 8 bases outside the gene matches. The germline V gene encodes CDR1 LNHDA and CDR2 SQIVND (reference sequence). CDR3 size: 13 residues. The CDR3 DNA follows: TGTGCCAGTGCCCCCGGACAGGGTAACGAGCAGTACTTC. Translation gives CASAPGQGNEQYF.

This chain uses TRBV20-1 with TRBJ1-6; TRBD1 matches at 7 bases. The CDR3 loop spans 13 amino acids. J lost 8 bases, V lost 6 bases, and 7 bases had no gene match. Germline assignment: CDR1 DFQATT and CDR2 SNEGSKA (reference sequence). DNA for the CDR3: TGCAGTGCCTCGGACAGGCACGATTCACCCCTCCACTTT. Translating gives CSASDRHDSPLHF.

The J gene is TRBJ1-1, the V gene TRBV7-9; weak D call: TRBD1 (5 bases). This CDR3 has 15 residues. The V gene lost 1 base and the J gene lost 7 bases, with 16 bases spanning the gap. The germline V gene encodes CDR1 SEHNR and CDR2 FQNEAQ (reference sequence). In DNA form, the CDR3 reads TGTGCCAGCAGCTTAGGGCTCGCCCGGACACATGAAGCTTTCTTT. It yields the protein CASSLGLARTHEAFF.

The V gene is TRBV2, the J gene TRBJ2-1; D gene unclear. From germline, CDR1 is SNHLY and CDR2 FYNNEI. The CDR3 is made up of 14 amino acids. Trimming cost V 10 bases and J 6 bases, with 19 bases left between them. The CDR3 nucleotides are TGTGCCACTCTCCTAGTGCCGAACCTCAATGAGCAGTTCTTC. Protein product: CATLLVPNLNEQFF. Full variable domain (missing parts from reference TRBV2 and TRBJ2-1): EPEVTQTPSHQVTQMGQEVILRCVPISNHLYFYWYRQILGQKVEFLVSFYNNEISEKSEIFDDQFSVERPDGSNFTLKIRSTKLEDSAMYFCATLLVPNLNEQFFGPGTRLTVL.

This clonotype has at least ten counts. This sequence joins TRBV7-9 and TRBJ2-3; TRBD2 aligns across 14 bases. CDR1 and CDR2 (germline): SEHNR, FQNEAQ (reference sequence). The CDR3 runs 17 residues. V trimming: 3 bases; J trimming: 3 bases; junction bases outside the gene matches: 5. This CDR3 reads CASSFGTSGSGTDTQYF. For the CDR3, the DNA is TGTGCCAGCAGCTTCGGGACTAGCGGGAGCGGGACAGATACGCAGTATTTT.

Points on this clonotype: Since a much larger clone is just one base distant, this may be a read error. The rearrangement uses TRBV2 and TRBJ1-1, with D unclear. The CDR3 spans 18 residues. CDR1 SNHLY and CDR2 FYNNEI come from the germline V gene. Written as DNA, the CDR3 is TGTACCAGCAGTTTAGACGGACCTATTAAGAACTTGAACACTGAAGCTTTCTTT. Translated, it gives CTSSLDGPIKNLNTEAFF.

The sample holds a few counts of this clonotype. The chain employs TRBV10-3 and TRBJ2-3, with unresolved D. The germline V gene has CDR1 ENHRY and CDR2 SYGVKD. The CDR3 runs to 13 residues. The V end was cut by 0 bases, the J end by 4 bases, with 5 bases between. For the CDR3, the DNA is TGTGCCATCAGTGAGTCGAAGGCAGATACGCAGTATTTT. This sequence encodes CAISESKADTQYF.

The J gene is TRBJ2-5, the V gene TRBV28; 12 bases fit TRBD1. Germline V gene lookup returns CDR1 MDHEN and CDR2 SYDVKM. The CDR3 has 18 residues. The J segment lost 5 bases and the V segment lost 6 bases, leaving 16 bases of the junction unmatched. In DNA form, the CDR3 reads TGTGCCAGCAGACGCTGGGCCGGGACAGGGGGCGCGGGGGAGACCCAGTACTTC. Its protein product is CASRRWAGTGGAGETQYF.

The chain employs TRBV2 and TRBJ2-4; D ambiguous. Germline V lookup: CDR1 SNHLY, CDR2 FYNNEI. V was trimmed by 4 bases and J by 3 bases, leaving 10 bases between them. This CDR3 contains 14 residues. As DNA, the CDR3 is TGTGCCAGCAGTGTATGGCTAGACAAAAACATTCAGTACTTC. Residues: CASSVWLDKNIQYF. Complete variable domain (other parts from reference TRBV2 and TRBJ2-4): EPEVTQTPSHQVTQMGQEVILRCVPISNHLYFYWYRQILGQKVEFLVSFYNNEISEKSEIFDDQFSVERPDGSNFTLKIRSTKLEDSAMYFCASSVWLDKNIQYFGAGTRLSVL.